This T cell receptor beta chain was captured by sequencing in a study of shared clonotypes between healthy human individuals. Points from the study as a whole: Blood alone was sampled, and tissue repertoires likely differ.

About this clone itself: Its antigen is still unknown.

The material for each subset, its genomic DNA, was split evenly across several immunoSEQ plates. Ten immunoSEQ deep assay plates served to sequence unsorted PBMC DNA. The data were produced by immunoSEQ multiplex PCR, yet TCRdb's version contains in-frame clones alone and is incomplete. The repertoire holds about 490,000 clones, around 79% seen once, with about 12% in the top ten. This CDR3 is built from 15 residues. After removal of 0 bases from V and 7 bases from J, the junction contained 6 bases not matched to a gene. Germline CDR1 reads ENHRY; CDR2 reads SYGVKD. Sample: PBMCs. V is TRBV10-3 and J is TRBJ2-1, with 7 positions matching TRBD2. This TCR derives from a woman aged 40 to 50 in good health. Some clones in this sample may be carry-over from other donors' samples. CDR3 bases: TGTGCCATCAGTGAGTCAGCGGGATGGCGTAATGAGCAGTTCTTC. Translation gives CAISESAGWRNEQFF.